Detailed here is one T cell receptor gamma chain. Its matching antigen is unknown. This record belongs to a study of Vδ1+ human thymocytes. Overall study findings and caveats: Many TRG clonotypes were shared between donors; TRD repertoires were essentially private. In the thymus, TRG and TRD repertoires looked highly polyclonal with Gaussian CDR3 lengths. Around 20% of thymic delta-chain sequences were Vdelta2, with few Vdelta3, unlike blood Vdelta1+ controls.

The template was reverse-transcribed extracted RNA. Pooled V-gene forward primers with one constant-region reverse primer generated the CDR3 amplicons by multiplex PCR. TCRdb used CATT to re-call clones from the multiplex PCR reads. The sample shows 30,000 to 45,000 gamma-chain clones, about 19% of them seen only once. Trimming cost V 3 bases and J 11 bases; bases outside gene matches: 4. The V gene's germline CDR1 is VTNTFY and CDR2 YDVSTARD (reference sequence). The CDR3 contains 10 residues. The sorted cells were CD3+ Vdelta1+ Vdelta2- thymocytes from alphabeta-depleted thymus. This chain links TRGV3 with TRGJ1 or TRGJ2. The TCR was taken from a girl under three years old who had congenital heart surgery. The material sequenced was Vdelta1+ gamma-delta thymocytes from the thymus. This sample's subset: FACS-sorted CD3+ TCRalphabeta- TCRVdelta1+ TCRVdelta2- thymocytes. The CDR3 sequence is CATWDVEKLF. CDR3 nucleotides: TGTGCCACCTGGGACGTCGAGAAACTCTTT.